This T cell receptor (beta chain) was profiled in a study of blood T cell repertoires in COVID-19. Across the study: Material from acute and convalescent COVID-19 was sourced from the United States, Italy and Spain. PBMCs, B-cell-depleted T cells, or T cells were the source of the cDNA or gDNA that made up the material.

The germline gives CDR1 MDHEN, CDR2 SYDVKM. CDR3 length equals 14 residues. Trimming removed 6 bases from V and 5 bases from J, with 13 bases in between. How the authors handled the data: Researchers report that nucleated cell counts were estimated from reference gene primer amplification. Assay used: immunoSEQ multiplex PCR; TCRdb lists only in-frame clones, some missing. That table supplies the V and J calls and clone size; D and trimming were determined from the DNA. This table has about 140,000 clones, roughly 73% appearing once. The chain joins TRBV28 to TRBJ2-2; a weak D match, TRBD1 (5 bases). Sequencing used peripheral blood. The receptor's source is a woman between 45 and 60 years old with active or convalescent COVID-19. The CDR3 here is CASSDQRGTGELFF. The CDR3 DNA follows: TGTGCCAGCAGCGATCAAAGGGGTACCGGGGAGCTGTTTTTT.